This TCR beta chain was found in a study of shared T cell receptors in the human thymus. Sequencing used immunoSEQ multiplex PCR; TCRdb keeps in-frame clones, though not all of them. The sample comprises around 340,000 clones, more than 85% of which are singletons, and roughly 0.02% rests with the top ten. The CDR3 runs 17 residues. Germline V gene data show CDR1 as LGHNA and CDR2 as YSLEER. The J segment lost 6 bases and the V segment lost 0 bases, leaving 8 bases of the junction unmatched. The V call is TRBV4-3, the J call TRBJ2-1, with 10 bases that match TRBD1. Material: thymocytes. The sequence was collected from a human donor. DNA for the CDR3: TGCGCCAGCAGCCAAGATAGGACAGGGGGGATCGCCAATGAGCAGTTCTTC. Amino acids: CASSQDRTGGIANEQFF.